This TCR beta chain was observed in a study of shared clonotypes between healthy human individuals. As for the study in general: Each donor contributed plates that comprised three CD4 naive, three CD4 memory, two CD8 naive and one CD8 memory.

This clone came up once. Its antigen is not identified. The germline CDR1 and CDR2 sequences are MNHEY and SVGAGI. The ends lost 2 bases at V and 3 bases at J; junction bases unmatched: 6. CDR3 length: 15 residues. Study-wide results and limits: Represented diversity (both genetic and exposure-history) was limited by the small number of donors. Generally, naive subsets came out with larger estimated richness than memory subsets.

Clones were sequenced by immunoSEQ multiplex PCR, and TCRdb holds only the in-frame ones, with some missing. The table has about 1 million clones, 65% to 75% seen once. The chain links TRBV6-5 to TRBJ2-7, with 8 positions matching TRBD1. The receptor comes from a man between 18 and 35 years old in good health. Source material: memory CD4+ T cells sorted from blood. Regarding subset: CD45RA-negative fraction. Here the CDR3 reads CASSYLRTGNYEQYF. The CDR3 region has the DNA TGTGCCAGCAGTTACCTCCGGACAGGGAACTACGAGCAGTACTTC.